This TCR beta chain was found in a study of PD-L1 blockade in urothelial cancer. Germline CDR1 is SGHTA and CDR2 is FQGNSA. CDR3 length: 16 residues. Trimming took 5 bases from V and 6 from J; bases not matched to a gene: 14. The method was immunoSEQ multiplex PCR; TCRdb's version includes in-frame clones alone and lacks a portion of them. Among under 95,000 clones, more than 75% were seen once, and the ten largest hold approximately 15%. Sample time point: pretreatment peripheral blood. A total of 1 to 8 samples per patient were collected pretreatment and on-treatment. Sequencing used PBMCs, obtained around atezolizumab (anti-PD-L1) treatment. The chain uses TRBV7-2 and TRBJ1-2; 8 nucleotides agree with TRBD1. The receptor comes from a man aged 55 to 70 with urothelial cancer. CDR3 residues: CASSQKGQGEWNGYTF. CDR3 nucleotide sequence: TGTGCCAGCAGCCAAAAAGGACAGGGAGAATGGAATGGCTACACCTTC.